Below, one T cell receptor (beta chain) is given with its context. The antigen is unknown. Trimming at V came to 0 bases and at J to 2 bases, leaving 14 bases not matched to a gene. Germline loops: CDR1 MGHRA, CDR2 YSYEKL. The CDR3 is made up of 19 amino acids. The purity of all sorted populations exceeded 95%. This sample is drawn from a study of beta chain features in type 1 diabetes. Findings and caveats of the study: Researchers cautioned that cDNA sequencing could over-represent cells with high TCR expression. TCRB CDR3s were moderately but significantly shorter in Type 1 diabetes patients in all four CD4+ subsets.

The entirety of the isolated RNA underwent reverse transcription, so expressed TCRB transcripts were sequenced. TCRdb keeps only in-frame clones here, not all; method: immunoSEQ multiplex PCR. Altogether about 160,000 clones are present, under 9.5% being singletons, with the ten largest covering 0.5%. The sample taken for sequencing was central memory CD4+ T cells from blood. The V gene is TRBV4-1, the J gene TRBJ2-7, with 9 bases aligning to TRBD2. The origin of this receptor is a man younger than 35 with type 1 diabetes. The CDR3 sequence is CASSQDRPLAGGTPYEQYF. In nucleotides, the CDR3 is TGCGCCAGCAGCCAAGATCGGCCTTTGGCGGGGGGGACCCCCTACGAGCAGTACTTC.